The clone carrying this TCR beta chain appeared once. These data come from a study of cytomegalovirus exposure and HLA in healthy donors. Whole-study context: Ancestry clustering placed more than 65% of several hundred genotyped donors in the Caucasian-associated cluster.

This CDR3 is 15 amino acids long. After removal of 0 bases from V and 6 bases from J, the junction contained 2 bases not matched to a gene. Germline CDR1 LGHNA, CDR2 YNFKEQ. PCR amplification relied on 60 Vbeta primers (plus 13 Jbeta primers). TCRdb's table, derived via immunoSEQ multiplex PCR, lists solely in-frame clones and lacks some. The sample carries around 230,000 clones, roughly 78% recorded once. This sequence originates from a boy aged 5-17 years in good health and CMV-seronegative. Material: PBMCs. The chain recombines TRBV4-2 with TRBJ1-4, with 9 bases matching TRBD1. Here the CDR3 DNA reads TGTGCCAGCAGCCAAGAACAGGGGGCCTATGAAAAACTGTTTTTT. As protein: CASSQEQGAYEKLFF.